These T cell receptor beta chains were read from a single sample in a study of CD8+ T cells in alopecia areata. Measured with immunoSEQ multiplex PCR; TCRdb has only the in-frame clones, and not every one. The sample has over 150,000 clones; approximately 62% are singletons. The specimen was CD4+ T cells sorted from blood, collected at week 0. Receptors originate from a human donor with alopecia areata. CDR3s include the opening cysteine and the closing phenylalanine or tryptophan. A D gene is named only where the DNA matches it firmly. Size tells how often a clone was seen (once, few, many) or the class of an expanded clone, and some rows leave it out.

d_call	clone_size	v_call	j_call	cdr3_aa	cdr3_nt
TRBD1	NA	TRBV29-1	TRBJ1-2	CSASTGTVIGYTF	TGCAGCGCCTCGACAGGGACAGTTATAGGCTACACCTTC
NA	NA	TRBV6-1	TRBJ2-3	CASNSPHSSTDTQYF	TGTGCCAGCAATAGCCCGCACAGTAGCACAGATACGCAGTATTTT
NA	NA	TRBV7-2	TRBJ2-5	CASSLGSLETQYF	TGTGCCAGCAGCTTAGGATCATTGGAGACCCAGTACTTC
NA	NA	TRBV7-3	TRBJ2-3	CASSPMATDTQYF	TGTGCCAGCAGCCCCATGGCAACAGATACGCAGTATTTT
NA	few	TRBV7-2	TRBJ2-3	CASSLMGTSPTDTQYF	TGTGCCAGCAGCTTAATGGGGACGTCCCCCACAGATACGCAGTATTTT
NA	few	TRBV29-1	TRBJ1-5	CSVVAGTDNQPQHF	TGCAGCGTTGTTGCCGGGACGGACAATCAGCCCCAGCATTTT
NA	NA	TRBV5-5	TRBJ2-7	CASSSTSYEQYF	TGTGCCAGCAGTTCGACCTCCTACGAGCAGTACTTC
NA	NA	TRBV15	TRBJ1-5	CATSSVDQPQHF	TGTGCCACCAGCAGCGTTGATCAGCCCCAGCATTTT
NA	NA	TRBV9	TRBJ1-6	CASSVEWGDNSPLHF	TGTGCCAGCAGCGTCGAGTGGGGCGATAATTCACCCCTCCACTTT
NA	few	TRBV2	TRBJ2-2	CATMDRGNTGELFF	TGTGCCACTATGGATAGGGGGAACACCGGGGAGCTGTTTTTT
TRBD2	NA	TRBV5-4	TRBJ2-3	CASHRGGGADTQYF	TGTGCCTCCCATCGCGGGGGTGGGGCAGATACGCAGTATTTT
NA	NA	TRBV4-1	TRBJ1-1	CASSQAIILATEAFF	TGCGCCAGCAGCCAAGCAATCATACTCGCGACTGAAGCTTTCTTT
NA	few	TRBV7-2	TRBJ1-5	CASSITSTGRHSNQPQHF	TGTGCCAGCAGCATTACCTCCACAGGGCGGCATAGCAATCAGCCCCAGCATTTT
TRBD1	NA	TRBV29-1	TRBJ2-7	CSVKGQGVPYEQYF	TGCAGCGTTAAGGGACAGGGGGTACCCTACGAGCAGTACTTC
NA	few	TRBV7-2	TRBJ1-1	CASSLATWNTEAFF	TGTGCCAGCAGCTTGGCTACATGGAACACTGAAGCTTTCTTT
NA	few	TRBV7-2	TRBJ1-5	CASSPSNQPQHF	TGTGCCAGCAGCCCTAGCAATCAGCCCCAGCATTTT
NA	NA	TRBV4-3	TRBJ1-5	CASSQDLGQNQPQHF	TGCGCCAGCAGCCAAGATCTCGGACAGAATCAGCCCCAGCATTTT
TRBD1	once	TRBV5-4	TRBJ1-1	CAGSDRGLNTEAFF	TGTGCCGGGTCCGACAGGGGGTTAAACACTGAAGCTTTCTTT
NA	NA	TRBV12-5	TRBJ1-5	CASGFGGDQPQHF	TGTGCTAGTGGTTTTGGGGGGGATCAGCCCCAGCATTTT
TRBD1	NA	TRBV30	TRBJ2-2	CAWSRQGGTGELFF	TGTGCCTGGAGTCGACAGGGTGGGACCGGGGAGCTGTTTTTT
NA	few	TRBV4-1	TRBJ1-1	CASSQDEMNTEAFF	TGCGCCAGCAGCCAAGATGAGATGAACACTGAAGCTTTCTTT
NA	NA	TRBV29-1	TRBJ2-5	CSVDRAETQYF	TGCAGCGTTGACCGGGCGGAGACCCAGTACTTC
TRBD1	NA	TRBV30	TRBJ1-2	CAWSNTGTGNRGYTF	TGTGCCTGGAGTAACACCGGGACAGGGAATCGTGGCTACACCTTC
NA	few	TRBV15	TRBJ2-5	CATSKTSGSETQYF	TGTGCCACCAGCAAGACTAGTGGGTCGGAGACCCAGTACTTC
NA	few	TRBV29-1	TRBJ2-3	CSADRGTTDTQYF	TGCAGCGCCGACAGAGGGACAACAGATACGCAGTATTTT
NA	NA	TRBV18	TRBJ2-7	CASSPRERGGYYEQYF	TGTGCCAGCTCACCACGGGAGAGAGGAGGTTACTACGAGCAGTACTTC
NA	NA	TRBV29-1	TRBJ2-7	CSVEVAQGMAQYF	TGCAGCGTTGAAGTTGCTCAGGGAATGGCGCAGTACTTC
NA	NA	TRBV27	TRBJ2-7	CASPSGRTNYEQYF	TGTGCCAGCCCCTCGGGCAGGACCAACTACGAGCAGTACTTC
NA	NA	TRBV28	TRBJ2-7	CASSLRGEQYF	TGTGCCAGCAGTCTACGGGGGGAGCAGTACTTC
NA	NA	TRBV4-3	TRBJ2-7	CASSQEVQYEQYF	TGCGCCAGCAGCCAAGAAGTTCAATACGAGCAGTACTTC
NA	NA	TRBV10-3	TRBJ2-7	CATSEGTKLITYEQYF	TGTGCCACCTCTGAGGGGACAAAGTTGATCACCTACGAGCAGTACTTC
NA	NA	TRBV2	TRBJ1-1	CASTPGWEKNTEAFF	TGTGCCAGCACTCCGGGTTGGGAAAAGAACACTGAAGCTTTCTTT
NA	few	TRBV25-1	TRBJ2-7	CASSRTPYEQYF	TGTGCCAGCAGTCGGACACCCTACGAGCAGTACTTC
NA	NA	TRBV7-2	TRBJ2-5	CASSLGMETQYF	TGTGCCAGCAGCTTAGGAATGGAGACCCAGTACTTC
NA	NA	TRBV9	TRBJ2-6	CASRPGDNSGANVLTF	TGTGCCAGCCGTCCTGGGGACAACTCTGGGGCCAACGTCCTGACTTTC
NA	NA	TRBV30	TRBJ2-3	CAWSFTDTQYF	TGTGCCTGGAGTTTTACAGATACGCAGTATTTT
NA	once	TRBV11-3	TRBJ2-7	CASSLGGPSSYEQYF	TGTGCCAGCAGCTTGGGGGGCCCAAGCTCCTACGAGCAGTACTTC
TRBD2	NA	TRBV4-1	TRBJ2-3	CASSQRGGGDTQYF	TGCGCCAGCAGCCAAAGAGGCGGGGGAGATACGCAGTATTTT
NA	few	TRBV20-1	TRBJ2-5	CSVRDSSYQYF	TGCAGTGTACGGGACTCCTCTTACCAGTACTTC
NA	NA	TRBV9	TRBJ2-1	CASSVGGISGEQFF	TGTGCCAGCAGCGTAGGCGGGATTTCCGGGGAGCAGTTCTTC
NA	NA	TRBV10-2	TRBJ1-1	CASRVGAGTEAFF	TGCGCCAGCCGGGTAGGGGCCGGCACTGAAGCTTTCTTT
NA	NA	TRBV10-3	TRBJ1-2	CAISESNLDGYTF	TGTGCCATCAGTGAGTCGAATCTGGATGGCTACACCTTC
NA	NA	TRBV20-1	TRBJ2-3	CSARSTDTQYF	TGCAGTGCTAGGTCAACAGATACGCAGTATTTT
NA	few	TRBV5-1	TRBJ2-3	CASSHAQALKGTDTQYF	TGCGCCAGCAGCCACGCCCAGGCCCTCAAGGGCACAGATACGCAGTATTTT